Shown below are 20 T cell receptor beta chains from a single sample sequenced in a study of blood T cell repertoires in COVID-19. Sequencing was performed with immunoSEQ multiplex PCR; in TCRdb, only in-frame clones are kept and a portion is missing. This sample has over 150,000 clones, with roughly 85% found just once. The sequencing sample was made of PBMCs or T cells enriched from blood (not recorded which). The source is a man between 35 and 55 years old who had recovered from COVID-19.

This clone was counted a single time. Here the CDR3 DNA reads TGTGCCAGCTCACCCCTGAGGACCGACGTGAGGGCCGAAAAACTGTTTTTT. This translates into CASSPLRTDVRAEKLFF. The rearrangement links TRBV18 to TRBJ1-4, with D uncertain. CDR1 is KGHSH and CDR2 is LQKENI in the germline V gene. The CDR3 loop spans 17 amino acids. V lost 3 bases and J 8 bases, leaving 22 bases between the germline ends.

The chain is built from TRBV6-5 and TRBJ1-2; TRBD1 matches at 8 bases. The CDR3 consists of 14 residues. Trimming cost V 6 bases and J 4 bases; bases outside gene matches: 7. Germline assignment: CDR1 MNHEY and CDR2 SVGAGI. The CDR3 here is CASRTGEGLYGYTF. The CDR3, as DNA: TGTGCCAGCAGGACAGGGGAGGGGCTCTATGGCTACACCTTC.

The rearrangement joins TRBV19 to TRBJ1-5; perhaps TRBD1 as D (6 bases). CDR1 and CDR2 from the germline V gene are LNHDA and SQIVND (reference sequence). V dropped 5 bases and J dropped 2 bases, with 13 bases sitting between them. The CDR3 sequence is 15 residues long. In DNA form, the CDR3 reads TGTGCCAGTAGTCTCAGACAGGACGGCAATCAGCCCCAGCATTTT. Translating gives CASSLRQDGNQPQHF.

CDR3 DNA: TGTGCCAGCAGTTTAACAGGGGGCACAGGCAATCAGCCCCAGCATTTT. This gives the protein CASSLTGGTGNQPQHF. The V and J genes are TRBV27 and TRBJ1-5; 9 positions agree with TRBD1. This CDR3 comprises 16 residues. V shed 2 bases and J 2 bases; nucleotides not matched to a gene: 4. Germline CDR1 MNHEY, CDR2 SMNVEV (reference sequence).

This chain joins TRBV6-5 and TRBJ1-5; D call uncertain. Trimming took off 5 bases at V and 1 base at J, with 12 bases between the two ends. CDR3 length: 15 residues. The germline CDR1 and CDR2 sequences are MNHEY and SVGAGI. The CDR3, as DNA: TGTGCCAGCAGTCGGGTCAGTAAAAGCAATCAGCCCCAGCATTTT. Amino acid sequence: CASSRVSKSNQPQHF.

This clone appeared a single time. The DNA of the CDR3 is TGTGCCAGCAGTGCGACAGGTTGGAGCAATCAGCCCCAGCATTTT. Its translation is CASSATGWSNQPQHF. J is TRBJ1-5 and V is TRBV27; D might be TRBD1 (6 bases). The germline V gene has CDR1 MNHEY and CDR2 SMNVEV (reference sequence). V gave up 5 bases and J gave up 1 base, with 12 bases separating them. CDR3 length: 15 residues.

The genes are TRBV24-1 and TRBJ1-2; no reliable D call. Trimming removed 6 bases from V and 5 bases from J, with 6 bases in between. Germline V gives CDR1 KGHDR, CDR2 SFDVKD. CDR3 length equals 11 residues. The CDR3 sequence: CATSSVYGYTF. The CDR3 DNA reads TGTGCCACCAGTTCCGTTTATGGCTACACCTTC.

This chain connects TRBV28 to TRBJ2-1, with a tentative D call TRBD2 (5 bases). CDR3 size: 14 residues. Germline CDR1 MDHEN, CDR2 SYDVKM. Between the trimmed V and J ends, which lost 3 bases and 13 bases, there was a span of 19 bases. The CDR3 reads CASSFVSAGPGQFF. The CDR3 bases are TGTGCCAGCAGTTTTGTCTCGGCGGGTCCCGGCCAGTTCTTC.

This clone appeared many times. V gene TRBV7-3 combines with J gene TRBJ1-1; D remains unclear. The CDR3 is 13 residues long. Germline V lookup: CDR1 SGHTA, CDR2 FQGTGA. V dropped 6 bases and J dropped 2 bases, with 10 bases sitting between them. CDR3 DNA: TGTGCCAGCAGGACTACACCTAACACTGAAGCTTTCTTT. It translates to CASRTTPNTEAFF.

This chain links TRBV5-1 with TRBJ2-7; 9 bases align to TRBD2. V was pared by 4 bases and J by 4 bases, with 9 bases of the junction left unmatched. This CDR3 is built from 15 residues. The germline CDR1 and CDR2 sequences are SGHRS and YFSETQ. The DNA for the CDR3 is TGCGCCAGCAGCCCCCGGGCGGGAGGGCCGTACGAGCAGTACTTC. It encodes CASSPRAGGPYEQYF.

The V gene is TRBV3-1 (or the pseudogene TRBV3-2), the J gene TRBJ2-2; the D is unclear. CDR3 length equals 13 residues. CDR1 and CDR2 (germline): LGHDT, YNNKEL (reference sequence). Trimming cost V 4 bases and J 6 bases, with 9 bases left between them. The CDR3 reads CASSPLPSGELFF. DNA for the CDR3: TGTGCCAGCAGCCCCCTCCCGTCCGGGGAGCTGTTTTTT.

The V call is TRBV7-2, the J call TRBJ1-5; D gene uncertain. CDR3 size: 13 residues. Trimming cost V 1 base and J 9 bases, with 10 bases left between them. In germline, CDR1 is SGHTA, CDR2 FQGNSA. CDR3 coding DNA: TGTGCCAGCAGCTTAGGCAATTTGGCGCCCCAGCATTTT. As protein: CASSLGNLAPQHF. Filled out from reference TRBV7-2 and TRBJ1-5, the complete variable domain reads GAGVSQSPSNKVTEKGKDVELRCDPISGHTALYWYRQSLGQGLEFLIYFQGNSAPDKSGLPSDRFSAERTGGSVSTLTIQRTQQEDSAVYLCASSLGNLAPQHFGDGTRLSIL.

The chain employs TRBV10-3 and TRBJ2-2; TRBD2 aligns across 11 bases. CDR1 is ENHRY, CDR2 SYGVKD, per germline. V trimming: 11 bases; J trimming: 5 bases; junction bases outside the gene matches: 10. The CDR3 is 15 amino acids. The CDR3 DNA follows: TGTGCCTCCCAGGTGGGACTAGCGGATACCGGGGAGCTGTTTTTT. It translates to CASQVGLADTGELFF.

The genes are TRBV29-1 and TRBJ2-5, with a possible D match to TRBD1 (6 bases). The germline gives CDR1 SQVTM, CDR2 ANQGSEA. Trimming took off 7 bases at V and 1 base at J, with 10 bases between the two ends. The CDR3 loop spans 12 amino acids. CDR3 DNA: TGCAGCGCGGGACACCTCCAAGAGACCCAGTACTTC. It specifies CSAGHLQETQYF.

The chain combines TRBV27 with TRBJ1-6, with TRBD1 identical over 7 bases. The germline CDR1 and CDR2 sequences are MNHEY and SMNVEV (reference sequence). The ends lost 5 bases at V and 4 bases at J; junction bases unmatched: 11. CDR3 size: 17 residues. CDR3 in DNA: TGTGCCAGCAGTCCCCTCCTGACAGGGTTGTATAATTCACCCCTCCACTTT. Protein sequence: CASSPLLTGLYNSPLHF.

The chain is built from TRBV30 and TRBJ1-4; TRBD1 is a possible D gene (5 bases). The V gene's germline CDR1 is GTSNPN and CDR2 SVGIG (reference sequence). V gave up 2 bases and J gave up 5 bases, with 12 bases separating them. CDR3 length: 14 amino acids. The CDR3 loop reads CAWSLGLMNEKLFF. CDR3 coding DNA: TGTGCCTGGAGTCTGGGACTGATGAATGAAAAACTGTTTTTT.

The chain employs TRBV6-4 and TRBJ2-1, with 12 bases lining up with TRBD2. The V segment lost 2 bases and the J segment 10 bases; nucleotides outside the gene matches: 6. The CDR3 consists of 15 residues. The germline V gene has CDR1 MRHNA and CDR2 SNTAGT. The CDR3 nucleotides are TGTGCCAGCAGTGACCCCCTAGCGGGGGGGCGGGAGCAGTTCTTC. This translates into CASSDPLAGGREQFF.

The V gene is TRBV7-2, the J gene TRBJ2-7; 10 bases map to TRBD2. V gave up 2 bases and J gave up 7 bases; unmatched junction bases: 5. CDR1 is SGHTA, CDR2 FQGNSA, per germline. This CDR3 has 14 amino acids. This CDR3 is CASSLSGGAEEQYF. DNA of the CDR3: TGTGCCAGCAGCTTAAGCGGGGGGGCCGAGGAGCAGTACTTC.

This chain connects TRBV5-6 to TRBJ1-3, with a tentative D call TRBD1 (5 bases). Trimming pared 3 bases from V and 3 bases from J, leaving 13 bases between. The CDR3 contains 15 residues. Germline-derived CDR1 and CDR2 are SGHDT and YYEEEE. CDR3 DNA sequence: TGTGCCAGCAGCTCAAGGGGTCACAGTGGAAACACCATATATTTT. It translates to CASSSRGHSGNTIYF. Full variable domain (outside the CDR3, taken from reference TRBV5-6 and TRBJ1-3): DAGVTQSPTHLIKTRGQQVTLRCSPKSGHDTVSWYQQALGQGPQFIFQYYEEEERQRGNFPDRFSGHQFPNYSSELNVNALLLGDSALYLCASSSRGHSGNTIYFGEGSWLTVV.

A single count supports this clone. This chain connects TRBV28 to TRBJ1-4, with 9 bases identical to TRBD1. V lost 5 bases to trimming and J lost 8 bases; unmatched junction nucleotides: 12. The CDR3 has 16 amino acids. The V gene's germline CDR1 is MDHEN and CDR2 SYDVKM. As DNA, the CDR3 is TGTGCCAGCAGTGATCAGAGACAGGGGGGTTACGAAAAACTGTTTTTT. Its protein is CASSDQRQGGYEKLFF. The full variable domain, its missing parts supplied by reference TRBV28 and TRBJ1-4, is DVKVTQSSRYLVKRTGEKVFLECVQDMDHENMFWYRQDPGLGLRLIYFSYDVKMKEKGDIPEGYSVSREKKERFSLILESASTNQTSMYLCASSDQRQGGYEKLFFGSGTQLSVL.